A single sample gave rise to the 28 T cell receptor beta chains below, sequenced in a study of metastatic and nonmetastatic thyroid tumors. Until they underwent thyroid surgery, no patient had received any treatment. TCRdb re-called the PCR reads through MiXCR. The sample holds about 14,000 clones, about 12% seen once. The sequencing input was blood. These receptors all come from a female donor with papillary thyroid cancer or a benign thyroid nodule (not recorded which). Some clones in this sample may be carry-over from other donors' samples.

The sample holds many counts of this clone. The chain links TRBV19 to TRBJ2-3; D not resolved. This CDR3 has 12 amino acids. Germline V gives CDR1 LNHDA, CDR2 SQIVND (reference sequence). V gave up 1 base and J gave up 10 bases, with 9 bases separating them. The CDR3 sequence is CASSIGASPQYF. CDR3 DNA sequence: TGTGCCAGTAGTATAGGAGCTAGTCCGCAGTATTTT.

This clone is medium-sized within its sample. V is TRBV12-3 or TRBV12-4 and J is TRBJ2-1, with 8 bases that match TRBD2. This CDR3 spans 14 amino acids. V shed 4 bases and J 10 bases; nucleotides not matched to a gene: 9. CDR3: CASSYSGTSGEQFF. The DNA for the CDR3 is TGTGCCAGCAGTTACTCCGGCACTAGCGGCGAGCAGTTCTTC.

This clone was observed at least ten times. For the CDR3, the DNA is TGTGCCTGGAGTGCTGGTTTCTTCCAGCCCCAGCATTTT. This codes for CAWSAGFFQPQHF. The V and J genes are TRBV30 and TRBJ1-5; D uncertain. Looked up from germline, CDR1 is GTSNPN and CDR2 is SVGIG (reference sequence). The length of the CDR3 is 13 residues. V was pared by 1 base and J by 7 bases, with 11 bases between.

The gene calls are TRBV27 and TRBJ1-1; D not certain. The germline V gene encodes CDR1 MNHEY and CDR2 SMNVEV (reference sequence). Trimming left V 7 bases short and J 5 bases short, with 17 bases between. The CDR3 consists of 14 residues. The CDR3 here is CASKWTAGTTEAFF. The CDR3 coding sequence is TGTGCCAGCAAATGGACCGCCGGAACTACTGAAGCTTTCTTT.

There are many counts of this clone. The genes are TRBV20-1 and TRBJ1-2; no clear D. Germline values: CDR1 DFQATT, CDR2 SNEGSKA (reference sequence). This CDR3 has 10 amino acids. Trimming took off 6 bases at V and 0 bases at J, with 2 bases between the two ends. The CDR3 protein is CSAPNYGYTF. CDR3 nucleotides: TGCAGTGCGCCTAACTATGGCTACACCTTC.

This clone was recorded many times. This rearrangement joins TRBV24-1 to TRBJ2-1; no reliable D call. Germline-derived CDR1 and CDR2 are KGHDR and SFDVKD. The length of the CDR3 is 13 residues. Trimming removed 9 bases from V and 5 bases from J, with 13 bases in between. The CDR3 nucleotides are TGTGCCACCGCGCTGGGCACCCACAATGAGCAGTTCTTC. Its translation: CATALGTHNEQFF.

V and J are TRBV4-3 and TRBJ2-7; 11 positions match TRBD1. In germline, CDR1 is LGHNA, CDR2 YSLEER. The J segment lost 5 bases and the V segment lost 0 bases, leaving 6 bases of the junction unmatched. This CDR3 has 16 residues. The CDR3 DNA reads TGCGCCAGCAGCCAAGATCAGGGGACAGGGGGGAACGAGCAGTACTTC. Translated, it gives CASSQDQGTGGNEQYF.

This clone was seen more than once but under ten times. A much bigger clone sits one base away, suggesting this may be a read error. The rearrangement links TRBV11-2 to TRBJ2-1, with 7 bases fitting TRBD2. The V gene end was trimmed by 7 bases and the J gene end by 12 bases; junction bases not matched to a gene: 12. CDR3 length equals 13 residues. Germline lookup yields CDR1 SGHAT and CDR2 FQNNGV. CDR3 bases: TGTGCCAGCATCCCAGGTGGACTAGTTACGCAGTTCTTC. Translation gives CASIPGGLVTQFF.

Notes on this clone: Since no conserved phenylalanine or tryptophan closes the CDR3, a read error is the likely cause. No DNA is shown, since the ends of the CDR3 on it are uncertain; the CDR3 is the one TCRdb lists. The chain couples TRBV20-1 to TRBJ2-5; the table assigns TRBD2, which was not confirmed against the DNA. CDR1 DFQATT and CDR2 SNEGSKA come from the germline V gene (reference sequence). From its first to its last residue, the CDR3 has 14 amino acids. The CDR3 reads CSARVAGPQETQYL.

By sample fraction, this clone is medium-sized (0.01 to 0.1%). The rearrangement uses TRBV6-1 and TRBJ1-4, with 9 bases identical to TRBD1. The V segment lost 2 bases and the J segment 7 bases; nucleotides outside the gene matches: 8. This CDR3 is 16 amino acids long. The germline V gene encodes CDR1 MNHNS and CDR2 SASEGT. The CDR3 region has the DNA TGTGCCAGCAGTGAACCTCCGGGACAGGGTGGTGAAAAACTGTTTTTT. Protein product: CASSEPPGQGGEKLFF.

This clone has at least ten counts. At one end the junction does not follow the germline gene, possibly because of a read error. The V call is TRBV7-2, the J call TRBJ2-3; D may correspond to TRBD1 or TRBD2 (5 bases each). The germline V gene encodes CDR1 SGHTA and CDR2 FQGNSA. This CDR3 has 15 residues. Written as DNA, the CDR3 is TGTGCCAGCAGCTTAGCCGGGCCCACCGGGGCCCAGTGCCTTTTT. Translation: CASSLAGPTGAQCLF.

This clone was counted many times. This may arise from a read error, as a much more abundant clone is one base away. The same CDR3 can be traced to other DNA sequences in this sample. The rearrangement joins TRBV11-3 to TRBJ2-3; unclear D gene. This CDR3 comprises 13 residues. V was trimmed by 5 bases and J by 6 bases, leaving 12 bases between them. Per the germline V gene, CDR1 is SGHNT and CDR2 is YENEEA. This CDR3 is CASSLGNTDTQYF. The CDR3, as DNA: TGTGCCAGCAGCCTAGGGAACACGGATACGCAGTATTTT.

This clone appeared many times. The gene calls are TRBV10-2 and TRBJ1-2; 8 positions agree with TRBD1. The CDR3 covers 15 residues. In germline, CDR1 is WSHSY, CDR2 SAAADI. Trimming cost V 7 bases and J 6 bases; bases outside gene matches: 13. The CDR3 here is CASKDAPTGGHGYTF. The CDR3 DNA sequence: TGCGCCAGCAAGGACGCGCCCACAGGGGGTCATGGCTACACCTTC.

This clone was recorded many times. The J gene is TRBJ1-5, the V gene TRBV7-3; D uncertain. V was clipped by 2 bases and J by 1 base, with 3 bases between them. Germline CDR1 and CDR2: SGHTA and FQGTGA. The CDR3 is 13 amino acids. CDR3 nucleotide sequence: TGTGCCAGCAGCTTAGACAGCAATCAGCCCCAGCATTTT. It yields the protein CASSLDSNQPQHF.

This clone was seen ten or more times. A clone one base away is much larger, so this may be a read error. The J gene is TRBJ2-1, the V gene TRBV10-3, with 10 positions matching TRBD1. J gave up 5 bases and V 6 bases, and 7 bases lay outside the gene matches. Germline lookup yields CDR1 ENHRY and CDR2 SYGVKD. The CDR3 has 15 residues. CDR3 nucleotides: TGTGCCATCAGCGGGACAGGGGAAGTGGACAATGAGCAGTTCTTC. The encoded protein is CAISGTGEVDNEQFF.

This clone showed up just a few times. This sequence joins TRBV6-1 and TRBJ2-2; D is possibly TRBD1 (5 bases). The germline CDR1 and CDR2 sequences are MNHNS and SASEGT. V lost 1 base, J lost 0 bases, and 12 bases lay in between. This CDR3 is 17 amino acids long. The CDR3 reads CASSEGQGCANTGELFF. CDR3 nucleotide sequence: TGTGCCAGCAGTGAAGGCCAGGGCTGTGCGAACACCGGGGAGCTGTTTTTT.

Only a few counts were recorded for this clone. This chain uses TRBV19 with TRBJ2-1, with D unclear. Trimming cost V 5 bases and J 4 bases, with 15 bases left between them. The CDR3 contains 15 residues. Germline loops: CDR1 LNHDA, CDR2 SQIVND (reference sequence). The CDR3 spells CASSSLMCLYNEQFF. The CDR3 nucleotides read TGTGCCAGTAGTTCCCTAATGTGCCTATACAATGAGCAGTTCTTC. The full variable domain, in which reference TRBV19 and TRBJ2-1 provide the parts outside the CDR3, is DGGITQSPKYLFRKEGQNVTLSCEQNLNHDAMYWYRQDPGQGLRLIYYSQIVNDFQKGDIAEGYSVSREKKESFPLTVTSAQKNPTAFYLCASSSLMCLYNEQFFGPGTRLTVL.

This clone ranks as medium-sized. This chain uses TRBV6-5 with TRBJ2-7; D is ambiguous. CDR1 and CDR2 (germline): MNHEY, SVGAGI. The length of the CDR3 is 11 residues. V dropped 2 bases and J dropped 5 bases, with 4 bases sitting between them. The DNA for the CDR3 is TGTGCCAGCAGTTACATGGACGAGCAGTACTTC. It encodes CASSYMDEQYF.

The chain employs TRBV6-2 or TRBV6-3 and TRBJ1-6, with unresolved D. This CDR3 contains 14 residues. Germline values: CDR1 MNHEY, CDR2 SVGEGT. V was trimmed by 2 bases and J by 9 bases, leaving 11 bases between them. The CDR3 loop reads CASSYEGGGSPLHF. The DNA of the CDR3 is TGTGCCAGCAGTTACGAAGGTGGAGGTTCACCCCTCCACTTT.

This clone was recorded many times. This rearrangement joins TRBV12-3 or TRBV12-4 to TRBJ1-3; D gene uncertain. Trimming cost V 5 bases and J 0 bases, with 8 bases left between them. This CDR3 is 14 amino acids long. CDR3 in DNA: TGTGCCAGCAGTCGACTTGGCTCTGGAAACACCATATATTTT. It encodes CASSRLGSGNTIYF.

This clone showed up many times. This chain links TRBV15 with TRBJ1-2; 8 nucleotides agree with TRBD1. The germline gives CDR1 LNHNV, CDR2 YYDKDF (reference sequence). The trim removed 4 bases at V and 3 bases at J, leaving 7 bases unmatched. The CDR3 is 15 amino acids. The CDR3 sequence: CATSIGQGIDYGYTF. The CDR3 bases are TGTGCCACCAGCATAGGACAGGGTATAGACTATGGCTACACCTTC.

This clone is medium-sized within its sample. The J gene is TRBJ2-2, the V gene TRBV30; D remains unclear. CDR1 and CDR2 (germline): GTSNPN, SVGIG (reference sequence). V shed 5 bases and J shed 5 bases, with 15 bases lying between them. CDR3 length: 14 residues. In DNA form, the CDR3 reads TGTGCCTGGTCCGGCGGTCGGTTAACCGGGGAGCTGTTTTTT. The encoded protein is CAWSGGRLTGELFF.

This clone has at least ten counts. V usage is TRBV15 and J usage is TRBJ2-1; D possibly corresponds to TRBD2 (5 bases). Per germline, CDR1 LNHNV and CDR2 YYDKDF (reference sequence). Trimming left V 6 bases short and J 5 bases short, with 23 bases between. This CDR3 has 17 amino acids. This chain's CDR3 is CATSRQRPTGTHNEQFF. DNA for the CDR3: TGTGCCACCAGTCGGCAGCGGCCGACCGGTACCCACAATGAGCAGTTCTTC.

This clone was detected many times. V and J are TRBV5-5 and TRBJ2-2, with a weak D call TRBD2 (5 bases). The CDR3 is 15 residues long. Germline values: CDR1 SGHKS, CDR2 YYEKEE (reference sequence). Trimming cost V 3 bases and J 3 bases, with 12 bases left between them. CDR3 DNA: TGTGCCAGCAGCTATGACTACTTCCACACCGGGGAGCTGTTTTTT. Protein product: CASSYDYFHTGELFF.

The sample holds many counts of this clone. The J gene is TRBJ2-5, the V gene TRBV9; D gene unclear. CDR1 is SGDLS, CDR2 YYNGEE, per germline. Trimming pared 0 bases from V and 4 bases from J, leaving 13 bases between. This CDR3 region has 15 residues. CDR3 residues: CASSVGNTDGETQYF. The DNA for the CDR3 is TGTGCCAGCAGCGTAGGAAATACGGACGGAGAGACCCAGTACTTC.

This clone was counted at least ten times. The J gene is TRBJ2-3, the V gene TRBV28, with TRBD2 matching over 7 bases. With 7 bases clipped from V and 3 bases from J, the junction kept 10 bases outside the gene matches. Germline CDR1 and CDR2: MDHEN and SYDVKM. The CDR3 runs to 15 residues. Here the CDR3 DNA reads TGTGCCAGCACGGCCCCGGGGGGATCAACAGATACGCAGTATTTT. The encoded protein is CASTAPGGSTDTQYF.

This clone is labeled medium-sized. The V gene is TRBV2, the J gene TRBJ2-7; 7 bases fit TRBD1. The germline V gene encodes CDR1 SNHLY and CDR2 FYNNEI. The CDR3 is 13 amino acids. Unmatched junction bases numbered 2, after V lost 3 bases and J lost 3 bases. The CDR3 DNA is TGTGCCAGCAGTGATCGGACAGGCTACGAGCAGTACTTC. This encodes CASSDRTGYEQYF.

The gene calls are TRBV4-1 and TRBJ1-5; D gene unclear. V lost 4 bases, J lost 7 bases, and 20 bases lay in between. This CDR3 contains 16 residues. Germline V gives CDR1 MGHRA, CDR2 YSYEKL. The CDR3: CASSRFTRRGSQPQHF. The CDR3 nucleotides are TGCGCCAGCAGCCGTTTCACCCGGAGAGGGTCGCAGCCCCAGCATTTT.